The rows below give T cell receptor beta chains drawn from one sample of a study of Tregs in tolerant kidney transplant recipients. The data were produced by immunoSEQ multiplex PCR, yet TCRdb's version contains in-frame clones alone and is incomplete. The sample consists of tens of thousands of clones, approximately 83% of them appearing once. The sample here was Tregs from blood, taken before the transplant. The origin of the receptors is a human donor who received a combined kidney and bone marrow transplant. The CDR3 runs from the conserved cysteine through the conserved F or W. A D gene is named only where the DNA matches it firmly. Only some rows state a clone size, as once, few, many or a class for expanded clones.

-	TRBD1	TRBJ2-7	TRBV7-9	15	CASSLTGGYYYEQYF	TGTGCCAGCAGCTTAACAGGGGGCTACTACTACGAGCAGTACTTC
-	-	TRBJ1-4	TRBV19	14	CASSKRGADEKLFF	TGTGCCAGTAGTAAACGGGGGGCAGATGAAAAACTGTTTTTT
-	-	TRBJ1-1	TRBV5-4	15	CASSLDFLGGTEAFF	TGTGCCAGCAGCTTAGATTTCTTGGGTGGGACTGAAGCTTTCTTT
-	-	TRBJ2-7	TRBV18	13	CASSTPGSDEQYF	TGTGCCAGCTCCACGCCAGGGTCGGACGAGCAGTACTTC
few	TRBD1	TRBJ1-2	TRBV6-5	15	CASSYQGQANYGYTF	TGTGCCAGCAGTTACCAGGGACAGGCTAACTATGGCTACACCTTC
-	-	TRBJ2-5	TRBV27	15	CASSRTPRQGQTQYF	TGTGCCAGCAGCCGAACCCCCCGGCAGGGCCAGACCCAGTACTTC
few	-	TRBJ1-1	TRBV5-4	13	CASSFEGYTEAFF	TGTGCCAGCAGTTTCGAGGGGTACACTGAAGCTTTCTTT
once	TRBD2	TRBJ2-1	TRBV29-1	15	CSGGGAGGLRDEQFF	TGCAGCGGTGGGGGAGCGGGGGGCCTAAGGGATGAGCAGTTCTTC
once	TRBD1	TRBJ1-1	TRBV6-5	13	CASSSIRGQRAFF	TGTGCCAGCAGTTCAATCAGGGGGCAGAGAGCTTTCTTT
once	TRBD2	TRBJ2-3	TRBV5-6	16	CASSLSGGRIPDTQYF	TGTGCCAGCAGCTTGTCAGGCGGGAGGATCCCCGATACGCAGTATTTT
-	-	TRBJ1-1	TRBV6-1	12	CASRTGNTEAFF	TGTGCCAGCAGGACAGGAAACACTGAAGCTTTCTTT
-	TRBD2	TRBJ2-2	TRBV10-3	19	CAISESTSGRDTNTGELFF	TGTGCCATCAGTGAGTCGACTAGCGGGAGAGATACGAACACCGGGGAGCTGTTTTTT
few	TRBD1	TRBJ1-1	TRBV6-6	14	CASRSGTVNTEAFF	TGTGCCAGCAGGTCCGGGACAGTGAACACTGAAGCTTTCTTT
-	TRBD2	TRBJ2-7	TRBV5-1	20	CASSLLVRTSGRPGSNEQYF	TGCGCCAGCAGCTTGCTGGTGAGGACTAGCGGGCGCCCAGGTTCGAACGAGCAGTACTTC
-	-	TRBJ2-7	TRBV9	14	CASSAQGFSYEQYF	TGTGCCAGCAGCGCACAGGGCTTCTCCTACGAGCAGTACTTC
-	-	TRBJ2-7	TRBV7-2	15	CASSRDPGGTYEQYF	TGTGCCAGCAGCCGAGACCCGGGGGGCACCTACGAGCAGTACTTC
once	TRBD1	TRBJ1-2	TRBV7-8	14	CASSPTDRGHGYTF	TGTGCCAGCAGCCCTACCGACAGGGGACATGGCTACACCTTC
-	TRBD1	TRBJ1-5	TRBV4-1	16	CASSSPQGDGNQPQHF	TGCGCCAGCAGCTCACCACAGGGGGATGGCAATCAGCCCCAGCATTTT
-	-	TRBJ2-3	TRBV9	15	CASSVARSVTDTQYF	TGTGCCAGCAGCGTAGCTCGGAGCGTTACAGATACGCAGTATTTT
once	-	TRBJ1-1	TRBV19	14	CASSIEQWNTEAFF	TGTGCCAGTAGTATCGAACAATGGAACACTGAAGCTTTCTTT
-	-	TRBJ2-7	TRBV6-6	15	CASSPGPSSSYEQYF	TGTGCCAGCAGTCCCGGGCCGTCGAGCTCCTACGAGCAGTACTTC
-	-	TRBJ1-2	TRBV2	13	CASRTGPSYGYTF	TGTGCCAGCAGGACGGGACCCAGTTATGGCTACACCTTC
-	-	TRBJ2-1	TRBV7-9	12	CASSPDSNEQFF	TGTGCCAGCAGCCCGGACAGCAATGAGCAGTTCTTC
-	-	TRBJ2-7	TRBV7-2	15	CASSYPPMGVGEQYF	TGTGCCAGCAGCTACCCACCGATGGGGGTTGGCGAGCAGTACTTC
-	-	TRBJ1-5	TRBV6-5	14	CASSPRLSNQPQHF	TGTGCCAGCAGTCCCCGACTGAGCAATCAGCCCCAGCATTTT
-	-	TRBJ1-2	TRBV6-6	15	CASSYLSQLAYGYTF	TGTGCCAGCAGTTACTTATCCCAGTTGGCGTATGGCTACACCTTC
few	-	TRBJ1-1	TRBV10-3	13	CAISPGKNTEAFF	TGTGCCATCAGCCCCGGGAAGAACACTGAAGCTTTCTTT
-	TRBD2	TRBJ2-5	TRBV7-2	18	CASSSREKTSGRGETQYF	TGTGCCAGCAGCTCGAGGGAAAAGACTAGCGGGAGAGGGGAGACCCAGTACTTC
-	-	TRBJ2-5	TRBV12-5	14	CASRGSGAGETQYF	TGTGCTAGCCGAGGTTCCGGGGCGGGAGAGACCCAGTACTTC
-	-	TRBJ2-7	TRBV7-9	16	CASSSPGTVISYEQYF	TGTGCCAGCAGCTCCCCCGGGACCGTTATCTCCTACGAGCAGTACTTC
once	-	TRBJ1-5	TRBV6-5	14	CASSGGRGGQPQHF	TGTGCCAGCAGTGGGGGGCGGGGTGGCCAGCCCCAGCATTTT
-	TRBD1	TRBJ1-2	TRBV28	13	CASSRGQNYGYTF	TGTGCCAGCAGCCGGGGACAGAACTATGGCTACACCTTC
-	-	TRBJ2-5	TRBV7-9	18	CASSLVGRKRVVWETQYF	TGTGCCAGCAGCTTAGTTGGGCGTAAACGGGTCGTATGGGAGACCCAGTACTTC